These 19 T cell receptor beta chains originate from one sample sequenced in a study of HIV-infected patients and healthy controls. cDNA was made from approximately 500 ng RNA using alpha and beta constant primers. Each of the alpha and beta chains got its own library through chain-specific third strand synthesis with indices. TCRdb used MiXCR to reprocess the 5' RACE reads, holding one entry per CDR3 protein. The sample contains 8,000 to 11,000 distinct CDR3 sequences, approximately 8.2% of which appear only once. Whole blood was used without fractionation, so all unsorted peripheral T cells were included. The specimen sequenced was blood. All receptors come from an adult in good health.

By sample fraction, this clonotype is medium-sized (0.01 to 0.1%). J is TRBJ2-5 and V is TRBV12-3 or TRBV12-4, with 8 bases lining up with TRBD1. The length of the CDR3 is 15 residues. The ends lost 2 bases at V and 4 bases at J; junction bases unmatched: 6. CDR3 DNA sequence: TGTGCCAGCAGTTTACGGACAGGGCAGGGAGAGACCCAGTACTTC. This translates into CASSLRTGQGETQYF.

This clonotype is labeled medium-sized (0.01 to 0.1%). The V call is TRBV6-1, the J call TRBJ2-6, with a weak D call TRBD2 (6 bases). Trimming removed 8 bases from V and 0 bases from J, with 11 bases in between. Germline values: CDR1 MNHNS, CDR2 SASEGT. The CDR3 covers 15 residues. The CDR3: CASRLGGSGANVLTF. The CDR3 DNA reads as TGTGCCAGCCGGCTGGGGGGCTCTGGGGCCAACGTCCTGACTTTC.

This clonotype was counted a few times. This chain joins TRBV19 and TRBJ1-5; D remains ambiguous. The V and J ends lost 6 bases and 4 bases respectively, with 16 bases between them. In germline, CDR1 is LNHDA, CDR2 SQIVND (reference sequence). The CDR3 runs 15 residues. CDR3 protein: CASSPNLSENQPQHF. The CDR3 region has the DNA TGTGCCAGTAGCCCTAATCTATCCGAGAATCAGCCCCAGCATTTT.

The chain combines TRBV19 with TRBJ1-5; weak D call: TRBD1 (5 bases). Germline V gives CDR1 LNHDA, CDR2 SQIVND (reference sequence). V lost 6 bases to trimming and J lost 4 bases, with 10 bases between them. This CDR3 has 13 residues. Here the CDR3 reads CASSRDRNQPQHF. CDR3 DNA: TGTGCCAGTAGCCGGGACCGTAATCAGCCCCAGCATTTT. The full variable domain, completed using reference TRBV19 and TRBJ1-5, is DGGITQSPKYLFRKEGQNVTLSCEQNLNHDAMYWYRQDPGQGLRLIYYSQIVNDFQKGDIAEGYSVSREKKESFPLTVTSAQKNPTAFYLCASSRDRNQPQHFGDGTRLSIL.

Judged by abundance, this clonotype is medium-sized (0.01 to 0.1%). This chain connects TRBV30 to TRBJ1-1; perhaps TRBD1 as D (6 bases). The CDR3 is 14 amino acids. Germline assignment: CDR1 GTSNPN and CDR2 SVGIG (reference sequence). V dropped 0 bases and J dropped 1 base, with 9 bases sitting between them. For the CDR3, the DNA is TGTGCCTGGAGTGTCGGGGGCACGAACACTGAAGCTTTCTTT. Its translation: CAWSVGGTNTEAFF.

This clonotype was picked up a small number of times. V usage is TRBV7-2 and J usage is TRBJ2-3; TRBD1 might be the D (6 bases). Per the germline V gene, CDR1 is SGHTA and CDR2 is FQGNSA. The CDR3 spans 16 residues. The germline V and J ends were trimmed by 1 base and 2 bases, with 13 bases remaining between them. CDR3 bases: TGTGCCAGCAGCTTAGTCTCAGGGGCAAACACAGATACGCAGTATTTT. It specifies CASSLVSGANTDTQYF.

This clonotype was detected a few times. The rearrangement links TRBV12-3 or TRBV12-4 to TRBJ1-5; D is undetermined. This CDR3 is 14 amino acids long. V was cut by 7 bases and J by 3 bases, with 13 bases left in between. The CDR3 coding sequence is TGTGCCAGCACCGCCCCGCAGACCAATCAGCCCCAGCATTTT. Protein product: CASTAPQTNQPQHF.

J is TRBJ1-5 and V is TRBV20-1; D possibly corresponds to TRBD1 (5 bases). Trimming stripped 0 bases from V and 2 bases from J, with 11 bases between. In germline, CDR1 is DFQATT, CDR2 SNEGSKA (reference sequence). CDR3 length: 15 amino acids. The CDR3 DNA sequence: TGCAGTGCTAGAGAAGCGGGGGGTGGCAATCAGCCCCAGCATTTT. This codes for CSAREAGGGNQPQHF.

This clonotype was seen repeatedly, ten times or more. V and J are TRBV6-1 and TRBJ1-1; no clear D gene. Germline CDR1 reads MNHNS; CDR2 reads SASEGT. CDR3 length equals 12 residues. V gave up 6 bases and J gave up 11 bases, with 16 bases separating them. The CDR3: CASSQVHLPAFF. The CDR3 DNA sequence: TGTGCCAGCAGCCAGGTGCACCTTCCCGCTTTCTTT.

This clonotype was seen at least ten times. The CDR3 region is CASSQGSGRKNTEAFF. The CDR3, as DNA: TGCGCCAGCAGCCAGGGTTCGGGCCGCAAGAACACTGAAGCTTTCTTT. The rearrangement uses TRBV4-1 and TRBJ1-1; D is unclear. The ends were cut back, 3 bases at V and 1 base at J, with 15 bases in the middle. Looked up from germline, CDR1 is MGHRA and CDR2 is YSYEKL. The CDR3 has 16 amino acids.

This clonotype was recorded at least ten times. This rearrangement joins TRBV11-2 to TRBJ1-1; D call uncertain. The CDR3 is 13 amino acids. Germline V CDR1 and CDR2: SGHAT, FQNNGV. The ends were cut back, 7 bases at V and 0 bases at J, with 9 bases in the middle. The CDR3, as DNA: TGTGCCAGCAACTTGGGGATGAACACTGAAGCTTTCTTT. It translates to CASNLGMNTEAFF.

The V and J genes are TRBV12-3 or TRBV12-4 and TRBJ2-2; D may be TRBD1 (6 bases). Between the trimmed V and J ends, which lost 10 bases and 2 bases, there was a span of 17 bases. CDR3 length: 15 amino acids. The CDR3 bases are TGTGCCACCATCAGGGGCGATCGAAACACCGGGGAGCTGTTTTTT. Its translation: CATIRGDRNTGELFF.

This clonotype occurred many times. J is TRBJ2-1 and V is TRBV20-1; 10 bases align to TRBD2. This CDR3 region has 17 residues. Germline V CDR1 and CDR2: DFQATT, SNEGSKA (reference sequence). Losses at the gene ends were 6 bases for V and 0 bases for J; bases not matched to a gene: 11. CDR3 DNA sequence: TGCAGTGCCCGCCTACCTAGCGGGGGCAGCTCCTACAATGAGCAGTTCTTC. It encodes CSARLPSGGSSYNEQFF.

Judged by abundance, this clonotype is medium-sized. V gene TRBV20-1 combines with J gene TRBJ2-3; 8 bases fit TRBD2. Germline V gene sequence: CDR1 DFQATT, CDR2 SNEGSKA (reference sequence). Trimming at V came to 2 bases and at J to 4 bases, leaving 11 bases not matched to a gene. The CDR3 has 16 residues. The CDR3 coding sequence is TGCAGTGCTAGATTACCCGGGGGGGGCTGGTCAGATACGCAGTATTTT. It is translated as CSARLPGGGWSDTQYF.

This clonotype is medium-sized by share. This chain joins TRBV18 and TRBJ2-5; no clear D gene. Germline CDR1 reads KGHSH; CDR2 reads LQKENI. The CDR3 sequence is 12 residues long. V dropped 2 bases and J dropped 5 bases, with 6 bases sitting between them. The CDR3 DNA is TGTGCCAGCTCACCAGATCTCGAGACCCAGTACTTC. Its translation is CASSPDLETQYF.

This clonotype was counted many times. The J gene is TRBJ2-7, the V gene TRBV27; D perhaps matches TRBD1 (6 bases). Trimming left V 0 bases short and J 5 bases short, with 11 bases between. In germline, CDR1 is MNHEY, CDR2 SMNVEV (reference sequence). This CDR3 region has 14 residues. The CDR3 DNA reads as TGTGCCAGCAGTTTATCAAGACACAGGGACGAGCAGTACTTC. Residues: CASSLSRHRDEQYF.

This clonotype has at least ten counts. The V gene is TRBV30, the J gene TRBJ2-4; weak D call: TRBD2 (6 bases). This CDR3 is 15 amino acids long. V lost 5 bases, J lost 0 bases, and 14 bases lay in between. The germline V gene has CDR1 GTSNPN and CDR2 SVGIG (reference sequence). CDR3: CAWAGGVGAKNIQYF. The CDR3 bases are TGTGCCTGGGCCGGGGGTGTCGGAGCCAAAAACATTCAGTACTTC. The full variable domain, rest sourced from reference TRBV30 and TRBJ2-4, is SQTIHQWPATLVQPVGSPLSLECTVEGTSNPNLYWYRQAAGRGLQLLFYSVGIGQISSEVPQNLSASRPQDRQFILSSKKLLLSDSGFYLCAWAGGVGAKNIQYFGAGTRLSVL.

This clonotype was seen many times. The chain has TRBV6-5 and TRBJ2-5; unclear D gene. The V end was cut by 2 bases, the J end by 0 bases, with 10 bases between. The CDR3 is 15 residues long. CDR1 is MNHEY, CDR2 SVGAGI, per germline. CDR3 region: CASSYGRAYQETQYF. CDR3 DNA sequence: TGTGCCAGCAGTTACGGAAGGGCCTACCAAGAGACCCAGTACTTC.

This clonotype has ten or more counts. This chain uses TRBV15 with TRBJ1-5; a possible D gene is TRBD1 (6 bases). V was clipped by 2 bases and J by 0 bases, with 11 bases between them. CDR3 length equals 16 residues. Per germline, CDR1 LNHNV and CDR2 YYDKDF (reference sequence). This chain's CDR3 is CATSRRQVYSNQPQHF. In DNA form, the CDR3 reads TGTGCCACCAGCAGACGACAGGTCTATAGCAATCAGCCCCAGCATTTT.